This T cell receptor beta chain was observed in a study of tissue T cells after allogeneic stem cell transplantation. In its sample, this clone is large. Gene names follow the mouse nomenclature. The read comes to an end 1 residue before the CDR3 does, leaving the germline J gene to fill in the end. Time point defined: mouse harvest day 7 after allogeneic transplant. Mouse grafts combined 10^7 T-cell-depleted bone marrow cells with 10^6 splenic CD5+ T cells. Data came from immunoSEQ multiplex PCR; TCRdb stores just in-frame clones and leaves some out. Among 6,000 to 7,500 clones listed, roughly two fifths were seen once. There are 16 residues in the CDR3. Unmatched junction bases numbered 2, after V lost 2 bases and J lost 0 bases. The germline CDR1 and CDR2 sequences are KGHPV and FQNQEV (reference sequence).

This clonotype was sampled from a female BALB/c mouse given C57BL/6 T cells with graft-versus-host disease after an allogeneic hematopoietic cell transplant. The chain is built from TRBV26 and TRBJ1-3; the match to TRBD1 covers 9 bases. The source material was skin. The part of the CDR3 DNA that was read is TGTGCCAGCAGTCTGGGGACAGGGCGTTCTGGAAATACGCTCTAT. It codes for CASSLGTGRSGNTLY. The complete CDR3 protein is CASSLGTGRSGNTLYF.